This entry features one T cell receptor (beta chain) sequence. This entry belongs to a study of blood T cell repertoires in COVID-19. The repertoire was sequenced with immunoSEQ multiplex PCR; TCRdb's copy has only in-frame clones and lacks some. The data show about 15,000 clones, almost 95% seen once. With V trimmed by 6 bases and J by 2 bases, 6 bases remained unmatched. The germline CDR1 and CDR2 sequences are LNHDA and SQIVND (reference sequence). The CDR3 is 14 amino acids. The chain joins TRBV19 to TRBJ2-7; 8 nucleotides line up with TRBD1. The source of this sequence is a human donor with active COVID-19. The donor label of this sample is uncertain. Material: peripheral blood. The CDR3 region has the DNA TGTGCCAGTAGGAGGACAGGGTCGGCCTACGAGCAGTACTTC. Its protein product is CASRRTGSAYEQYF.